This TCR beta chain was sequenced in a study of T cell responses to AZD1222 COVID-19 vaccine. Findings and caveats of the study: AZD1222 recipients seropositive at baseline numbered only six or seven. As reported, nearly half of all spike-specific TCRs target variant regions that are unmutated.

Repertoires were generated with immunoSEQ multiplex PCR, while TCRdb's copy carries only in-frame clones and drops some. Of 99,000 or so clones in the sample, 82% were seen once. Only a few counts were recorded for this clone. Its matching antigen is unknown. CDR3 size: 14 residues. Germline V gene lookup returns CDR1 SGHNT and CDR2 YYREEE (reference sequence). The V gene lost 2 bases and the J gene lost 4 bases, with 12 bases spanning the gap. The V call is TRBV5-4, the J call TRBJ1-2; D possibly corresponds to TRBD1 (6 bases). The sequence was collected from an adult in good health. Sequences were derived from peripheral blood, sampled on day 0 of AZD1222 vaccination. DNA for the CDR3: TGTGCCAGCAGCTTTTCGGGACAAGTCTATGGCTACACCTTC. As protein: CASSFSGQVYGYTF.